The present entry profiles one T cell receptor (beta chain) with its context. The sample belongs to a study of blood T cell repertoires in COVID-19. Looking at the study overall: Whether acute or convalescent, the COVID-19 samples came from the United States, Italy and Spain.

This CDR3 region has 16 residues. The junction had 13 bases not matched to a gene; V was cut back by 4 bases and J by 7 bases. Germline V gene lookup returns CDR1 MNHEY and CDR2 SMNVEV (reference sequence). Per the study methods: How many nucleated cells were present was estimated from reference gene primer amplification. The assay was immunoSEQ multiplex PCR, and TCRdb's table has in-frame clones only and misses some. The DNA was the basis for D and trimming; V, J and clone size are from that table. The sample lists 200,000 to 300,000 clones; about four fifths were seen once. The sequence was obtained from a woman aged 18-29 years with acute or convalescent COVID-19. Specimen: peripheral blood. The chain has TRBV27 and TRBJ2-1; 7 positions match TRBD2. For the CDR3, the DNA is TGTGCCAGCAGTTCCCCCGGCGGGAGAGTTTCAAATGAGCAGTTCTTC. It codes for CASSSPGGRVSNEQFF.